This T cell receptor (beta chain) originates from a study of cytomegalovirus exposure and HLA in healthy donors. The PCR made use of 60 Vbeta and 13 Jbeta primers. Clones were sequenced by immunoSEQ multiplex PCR, and TCRdb holds only the in-frame ones, with some missing. The data contain more than 65,000 clones, under 80% of them singletons. Input material: PBMCs. The clonotype comes from a man aged 18 to 30 in good health and CMV-seropositive.

The CDR3 DNA reads TGTGCCAGCAGTGTTAGCCGGTTAGGCAAAAACATTCAGTACTTC. Translating gives CASSVSRLGKNIQYF. The V gene is TRBV2, the J gene TRBJ2-4; D ambiguous. V shed 4 bases and J shed 3 bases, with 13 bases lying between them. The CDR3 is 15 amino acids. CDR1 SNHLY and CDR2 FYNNEI come from the germline V gene.